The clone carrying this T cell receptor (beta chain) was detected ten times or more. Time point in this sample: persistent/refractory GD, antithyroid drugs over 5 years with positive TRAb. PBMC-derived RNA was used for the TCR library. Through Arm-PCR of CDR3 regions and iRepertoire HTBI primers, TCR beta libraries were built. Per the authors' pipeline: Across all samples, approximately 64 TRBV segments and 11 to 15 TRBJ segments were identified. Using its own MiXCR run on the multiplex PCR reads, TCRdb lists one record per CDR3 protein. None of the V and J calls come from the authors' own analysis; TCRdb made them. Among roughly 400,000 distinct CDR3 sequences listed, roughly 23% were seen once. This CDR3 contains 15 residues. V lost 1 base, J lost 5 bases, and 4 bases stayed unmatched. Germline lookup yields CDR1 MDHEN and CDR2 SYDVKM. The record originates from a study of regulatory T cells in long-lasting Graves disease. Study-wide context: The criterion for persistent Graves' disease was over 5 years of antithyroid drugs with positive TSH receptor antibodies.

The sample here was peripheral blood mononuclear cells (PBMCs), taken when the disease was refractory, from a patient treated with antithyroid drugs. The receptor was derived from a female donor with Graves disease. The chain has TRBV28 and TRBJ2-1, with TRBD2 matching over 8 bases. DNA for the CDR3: TGTGCCAGCAGTTTATACCGGGAGGGCCACAATGAGCAGTTCTTC. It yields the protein CASSLYREGHNEQFF.